This T cell receptor beta chain was identified in a study of cytomegalovirus exposure and HLA in healthy donors (dated by TCRdb to about 2017). Some background on the complete study: An earlier analysis of roughly 500 of the donors reported 250 to 300 Gb of sequence data and around 120 million unique TCR beta sequences from 150 million to 200 million T cells. Donor age, sex, ethnicity and CMV serostatus were compiled together with the repertoire data. The number of typed donors differed by locus: roughly 629-640 for A, B, C, DRB1 and DQB1; about 520 for DQA1; roughly 600 for DPA1; and some 470 for DPB1. Several DR-DQ haplotypes were handled as single units for association and clustering, since linkage in the cohort was strong. An early release covering over 500 HLA-typed donors comprised 300 to 350 gigabases of sequencing data and tens of millions of unique TCR sequences. A later genetic analysis took genome-wide SNP genotypes for about three fifths of the 666 donors and used that subset as a discovery cohort. The study aimed to test whether cataloging public T cell receptors could reveal signatures of past pathogen exposure. High-throughput TCR immunosequencing, statistical association of individual TCRs with disease status, and machine learning were combined to predict cytomegalovirus infection status. Both class I and class II loci were covered by HLA typing, at four-digit resolution. The T cell repertoires of 700 or so subjects were profiled by immunosequencing and related to cytomegalovirus serostatus. A separate validation cohort of about 110 different subjects was used in addition to the approximately 670-subject first cohort. Every repertoire in the discovery cohort had been generated on one and the same sequencing platform. On average, around 230,000 unique TCR beta nucleotide sequences were sequenced per donor among roughly 430 genotyped donors of the cohort, with 15% to 20% of those sequences being non-productive. An earlier analysis of 500 to 650 of the donors applied high-throughput TCR beta sequencing to assess whether each TCR beta V gene segment acted as functional or pseudogenic. The genetic ancestry cluster associated with self-reported Caucasian donors included around four fifths of the roughly 400 genotyped donors. In the later analysis, no new phenotypic data were used to find candidate immune exposures; instead, reliance was placed on TCR beta sequences and their occurrence across donors. To study patterns of TCR occurrence, a later analysis re-analyzed previously published TCR beta repertoires from around 700 donors and added high-resolution HLA genotyping. The investigation overall reported the following: When HLA alleles, especially DR and DQ, strongly co-occurred, attributing TCR associations to individual alleles was difficult. Because counts were too low, roughly 17 rarely observed V segments, including chromosome 9 orphons, were left out of the earlier analysis of roughly 600 of the donors. A further reported finding was that TCR beta sequences accurately predicted the HLA-A and HLA-B alleles for most subjects in the first cohort. The sequencing pipeline was judged likely to have produced a cluster of highly shared sequence variants as a technical artifact. Broadly in line with IMGT annotations, most TCR beta V segments showed up in productive rearrangements about 87% or about 30% of the time in an earlier analysis of several hundred of the donors. A later analysis reported that several top co-occurrence clusters appeared linked to parvovirus B19, influenza, CMV and Epstein-Barr virus. Because some donors lacked HLA typing at each locus, the association tests relied only on the typed subset. It was suggested by the authors that the approach could potentially be generalized to other disease states and immunological phenotypes. Compared with equally common non-associated chains, HLA-associated TCR beta chains in a later analysis were more clonally expanded and had lower generation probabilities. According to a later analysis, most CMV-associated TCR beta chains appeared to be HLA-restricted, and the HLA associations seemed to be driven largely by CMV exposure. CMV serostatus was the only immune exposure information available for the cohort. An association between a missense DCLRE1C variant and V-gene and J-gene trimming of TCR beta chains was found in a later genetic analysis and replicated in an independent cohort. In a later analysis, TCR association rates were found to vary across HLA loci, with the most associated TCRs seen for DRB1 alleles and the fewest for HLA-C alleles. In a later genetic analysis, fewer N-insertions in productive TCRs were reported among donors in an Asian-associated ancestry cluster than the roughly 700-donor mean. Linkage disequilibrium might explain the correlated functional status among segregating V segments, but an unknown experimental factor could not be excluded. Roughly uniform sequencing depth across donors was assumed in presence/absence analyses, although this assumption may not hold. A few of the identified cytomegalovirus-associated TCR beta chains were confirmed in vitro to be specific for cytomegalovirus antigens. Across donors, most TCR sequences were observed very rarely, whereas some public TCRs were present in many individuals. This cohort had only TCR beta chains sequenced, and the lack of alpha or paired-chain data limited which features could be detected. The study gave a list of around 170 TCR beta chains associated with cytomegalovirus. The classifier was reported to diagnose cytomegalovirus status with high specificity and sensitivity in both the original cohort and the validation cohort. In a later analysis, around 17,000 TCR beta sequences were associated with specific HLA alleles at a false discovery rate of 0.05. Some IMGT-functional V segments, including TRBV6-2 and TRBV6-3, could not be told apart with the 87-base-pair reads, so those segments were excluded.

Reading the germline V gene (reference sequence) gives CDR1 DFQATT and CDR2 SNEGSKA. Trimming costs V 6 bases and J 11 bases, and their ends lie 13 bases apart. The cysteine opens and the phenylalanine closes a CDR3 of 10 amino acids. Only the CDR3 DNA is retained, 30 bases long and in frame from the first base. Remarks on this clone: There is no known antigen for this receptor. Base qualities were left out, and no much larger clone turns up one base away.

The cohort was made up of hundreds of healthy bone marrow donors. At the time of sampling, every cohort member was nominally healthy, though immune exposures that went unrecorded were likely present. The donor tested CMV seronegative, placing the donor among the 350 or so seronegative members of the cohort. A peripheral blood sample was provided by each donor, and peripheral blood mononuclear cells were used for TCR beta sequencing. Genomic DNA was extracted from the blood cell samples with the Qiagen DNeasy Blood Extraction Kit. The library was built by means of the immunoSEQ multiplex PCR assay. For the multiplex PCR, a mixture combining 60 forward primers for TCR Vbeta segments and 13 reverse primers for TCR Jbeta segments was used. The CDR3 region of rearranged TCR beta genes was amplified from genomic DNA by a multiplex PCR assay. Amplified TCR beta libraries were sequenced as 87-base-pair reads on the Illumina HiSeq System. As for the authors' bioinformatics: A later analysis tallied roughly 78 million unique TCR beta chains across the approximately 670 repertoires, and some 10 million of those chains were shared by two or more donors. A nearest-neighbor algorithm error-corrected the raw reads and collapsed the reads into unique sequences, merging closely related sequences to remove PCR and sequencing errors. CDR3 sequences were aligned to IMGT reference sequences to assign V, D and J gene segments. For a sequence to be retained, a match of at least six nucleotides to both a V gene segment and a J gene segment was required. A rearrangement was called productive if the CDR3 had no stop codons and remained in frame with V and J, and every other rearrangement was called non-productive. CDR3 was defined according to IMGT convention as the region running from the second conserved V-encoded cysteine to the conserved J-encoded phenylalanine. In an earlier analysis of around 600 of the donors, sequences lacking an unambiguous match to a single V gene segment were excluded. In an earlier analysis of roughly 500 of the donors, V segments were called functional above 56.7% productive rearrangements and were called segregating when the between-donor standard deviation exceeded 5%. A statistical classification framework was built to diagnose cytomegalovirus status from the catalog of TCR beta chain sequences. In a later analysis, V and J genes were assigned by comparing TCR nucleotide sequences against IMGT/GENE-DB human TR gene sequences. In a later analysis, CDR3 sequences and most-parsimonious VDJ recombination scenarios were assigned using the TCRdist pipeline. In a later analysis, each TCR beta chain was defined by its CDR3 amino acid sequence together with its V-gene family, and reads lacking a unique V-gene family were excluded. In a later analysis, 500 to 700 highly shared, low-generation-probability nucleotide sequences were removed to address suspected cross-contamination and a sequencing artifact. A later analysis calculated a clonal expansion index for each public chain from normalized within-repertoire ranks of inferred template counts. A later analysis computed generation probabilities with a VDJ recombination model fitted to out-of-frame rearrangements, and checked the results against IGoR. A later analysis scored TCR-TCR, TCR-HLA and TCR-CMV co-occurrence with hypergeometric tests, applying a repertoire-size bias correction to TCR pairs. A later analysis estimated false discovery rates by permuting HLA or CMV assignments 20 times. In a later analysis, co-occurring TCRs were grouped using DBSCAN, and TCRdist sequence similarity was added for clustering within HLA-allele-positive subsets. For co-occurrence clustering, repertoires with fewer than 30,000 or more than 120,000 public chains were excluded, along with several repertoires with anomalous nucleotide sharing. TCRdb retrieved this table from immuneACCESS and kept in-frame rearrangements only. Not all clones are present; in checked studies, unresolved V genes account for under half, and no reason is known for the remainder. V and J calls plus clone size are reproduced from that table; the DNA served to infer D and trimming. This sample holds some 130,000 clones; around 75% were observed only once. The ten biggest clones cover less than 4% of the sample.

This clonotype originated in a man aged 25 to 40 in good health and CMV-seronegative. The sequencing sample was made of PBMCs. The receptor chain draws on TRBV20-1 and TRBJ1-1, with the D gene uncertain. The DNA reads as follows: TGCAGTGCGCGACCGGAGCCGGCTTTCTTT. Its translation reads: CSARPEPAFF.